This passage covers 4 T cell receptor beta chains from one sample sequenced in a study of chemoradiotherapy in HPV16-positive cancers. The method was immunoSEQ multiplex PCR; TCRdb's version includes in-frame clones alone and lacks a portion of them. The sample yields 8,500 to 9,000 clones, around 74% seen once. Sampling was conducted from a patient who underwent chemoradiotherapy. These receptors came from a human donor with HPV-associated anogenital cancer.

This clone was counted only a few times. The chain joins TRBV19 to TRBJ2-2; D may be TRBD2 (5 bases). V dropped 6 bases and J dropped 4 bases, with 18 bases sitting between them. CDR1 and CDR2 (germline): LNHDA, SQIVND (reference sequence). The CDR3 is 16 residues long. The CDR3 region is CASRRLAIRVTGELFF. CDR3 DNA: TGTGCCAGTAGACGGCTAGCCATTCGAGTCACCGGGGAGCTGTTTTTT.

V and J are TRBV7-9 and TRBJ2-5, with D possibly TRBD1 on 5 matching bases. The CDR3 has 15 residues. The V gene's germline CDR1 is SEHNR and CDR2 FQNEAQ (reference sequence). Trimming shortened V by 2 bases and J by 2 bases, and 12 bases separated the two germline ends. CDR3: CASSLYGQGQETQYF. In DNA, the CDR3 is TGTGCCAGCAGCTTATATGGGCAGGGTCAAGAGACCCAGTACTTC.

The chain joins TRBV5-6 to TRBJ2-7, with 10 bases identical to TRBD1. Germline CDR1 SGHDT, CDR2 YYEEEE. V lost 3 bases to trimming and J lost 5 bases; unmatched junction nucleotides: 5. This CDR3 is built from 14 residues. CDR3 DNA: TGTGCCAGCAGCTGGGACAGGGGTGCGGACGAGCAGTACTTC. The encoded protein is CASSWDRGADEQYF.

The chain combines TRBV7-2 with TRBJ1-1; weak D call: TRBD1 (5 bases). CDR1 and CDR2 from the germline V gene are SGHTA and FQGNSA. Trimming stripped 1 base from V and 0 bases from J, with 12 bases between. CDR3 length equals 16 residues. The DNA for the CDR3 is TGTGCCAGCAGCTTAGGTACCAGGGCCTTGAACACTGAAGCTTTCTTT. Its protein is CASSLGTRALNTEAFF.